The sequence of this TCR beta chain was determined in a study of T cell changes during pregnancy in multiple sclerosis. Trimming shortened V by 1 base and J by 6 bases, and 13 bases separated the two germline ends. Germline CDR1 reads MDHEN; CDR2 reads SYDVKM. The CDR3 contains 14 residues. The repertoire was sequenced with immunoSEQ multiplex PCR; TCRdb's copy has only in-frame clones and lacks some. The sample holds tens of thousands of clones; 92% are singletons and the top ten take approximately 0.5%. This chain uses TRBV28 with TRBJ2-7, with D possibly being TRBD1 (5 bases). The clonotype originates from a female donor with multiple sclerosis, enrolled in a pregnancy study. This specimen consisted of CD4+ T cells from peripheral blood mononuclear cells, obtained in the third trimester of pregnancy. DNA for the CDR3: TGTGCCAGCAGTTTATCCTTCGGAAGGGGCGAGCAGTACTTC. This encodes CASSLSFGRGEQYF.